This T cell receptor beta chain was identified during a study of blood T cell repertoires in COVID-19. This CDR3 comprises 12 residues. V lost 4 bases, J lost 3 bases, and 7 bases lay in between. The V gene's germline CDR1 is MNHEY and CDR2 SVGEGT. Authors' data handling: Counts of nucleated cells, estimated from reference gene primer amplification, were obtained. Sequencing used immunoSEQ multiplex PCR; TCRdb keeps in-frame clones, though not all of them. Clone size and the V and J calls come from that table; the DNA yielded D and trimming. Here the sample spans 70,000 to 80,000 clones, about 86% being singletons.

This TCR was sampled from a man older than 75 in a cohort sampled during active COVID-19. Sequencing was done on a sample of peripheral blood. The genes are TRBV6-2 or TRBV6-3 and TRBJ2-7; a possible D gene is TRBD2 (5 bases). CDR3: CASSFRDYEQYF. The DNA of the CDR3 is TGTGCCAGCAGTTTCCGGGACTACGAGCAGTACTTC.